The source of this T cell receptor beta chain is a study of blood T cell repertoires in COVID-19. Produced via immunoSEQ multiplex PCR; TCRdb's table is partial and in-frame only. This sample carries about 73,000 clones, roughly 76% of them seen once, and the ten largest clones take 20% to 25%. Germline V gene sequence: CDR1 WNHNN, CDR2 SYGVQD (reference sequence). Trimming removed 3 bases from V and 5 bases from J, with 20 bases in between. CDR3 length: 16 residues. Sequencing was carried out using peripheral blood. This TCR came from a woman in her 70s with acute or convalescent COVID-19. The chain recombines TRBV10-1 with TRBJ2-7, with D tentatively TRBD2 (6 bases). The DNA for the CDR3 is TGCGCCAGCAGTGACCCTCGGGGGAACAAGTCGCACGAGCAGTACTTC. Protein product: CASSDPRGNKSHEQYF.